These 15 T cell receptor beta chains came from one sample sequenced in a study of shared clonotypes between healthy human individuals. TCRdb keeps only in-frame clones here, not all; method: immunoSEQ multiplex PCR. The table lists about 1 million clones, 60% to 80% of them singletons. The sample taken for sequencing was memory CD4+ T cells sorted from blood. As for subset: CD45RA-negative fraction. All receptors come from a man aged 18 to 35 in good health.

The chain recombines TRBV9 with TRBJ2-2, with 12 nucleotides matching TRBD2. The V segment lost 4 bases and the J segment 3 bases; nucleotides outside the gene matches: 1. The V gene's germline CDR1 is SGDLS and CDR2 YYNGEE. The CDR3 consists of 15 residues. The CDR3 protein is CASSLAGGDTGELFF. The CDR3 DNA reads TGTGCCAGCAGCCTAGCGGGAGGGGACACCGGGGAGCTGTTTTTT. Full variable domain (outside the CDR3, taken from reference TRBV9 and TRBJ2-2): DSGVTQTPKHLITATGQRVTLRCSPRSGDLSVYWYQQSLDQGLQFLIQYYNGEERAKGNILERFSAQQFPDLHSELNLSSLELGDSALYFCASSLAGGDTGELFFGEGSRLTVL.

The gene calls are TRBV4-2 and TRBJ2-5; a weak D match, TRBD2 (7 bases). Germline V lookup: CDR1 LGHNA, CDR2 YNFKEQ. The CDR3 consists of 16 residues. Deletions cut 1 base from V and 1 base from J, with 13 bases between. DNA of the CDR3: TGTGCCAGCAGCCAAGTAGGGGGGGGAGGCCAAGAGACCCAGTACTTC. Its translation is CASSQVGGGGQETQYF.

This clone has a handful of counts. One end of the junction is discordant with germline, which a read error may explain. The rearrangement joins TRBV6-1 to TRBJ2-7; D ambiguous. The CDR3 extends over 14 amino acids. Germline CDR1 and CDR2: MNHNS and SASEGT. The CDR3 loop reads CASREGPASYEQYF. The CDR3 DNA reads TGTGCCAGCAGGGAAGGTCCGGCCTCCTACGAGCAGTACTTC.

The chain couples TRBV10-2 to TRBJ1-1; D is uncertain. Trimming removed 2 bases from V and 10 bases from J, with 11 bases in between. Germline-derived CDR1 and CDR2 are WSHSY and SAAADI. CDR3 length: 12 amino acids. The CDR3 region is CASSEIRGRAFF. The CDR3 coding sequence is TGCGCCAGCAGTGAGATCAGAGGCCGAGCTTTCTTT.

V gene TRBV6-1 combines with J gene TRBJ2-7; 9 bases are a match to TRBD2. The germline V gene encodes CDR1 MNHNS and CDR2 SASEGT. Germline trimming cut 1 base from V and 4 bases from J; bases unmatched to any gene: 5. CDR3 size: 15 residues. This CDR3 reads CASSEGSGSGYEQYF. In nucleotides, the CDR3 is TGTGCCAGCAGTGAAGGTAGCGGGAGTGGGTACGAGCAGTACTTC.

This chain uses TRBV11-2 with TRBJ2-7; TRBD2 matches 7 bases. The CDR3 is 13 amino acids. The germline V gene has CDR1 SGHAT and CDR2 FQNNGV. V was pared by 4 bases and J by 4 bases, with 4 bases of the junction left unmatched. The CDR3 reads CASSSGGGYEQYF. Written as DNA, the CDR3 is TGTGCCAGCAGCTCGGGAGGAGGGTACGAGCAGTACTTC.

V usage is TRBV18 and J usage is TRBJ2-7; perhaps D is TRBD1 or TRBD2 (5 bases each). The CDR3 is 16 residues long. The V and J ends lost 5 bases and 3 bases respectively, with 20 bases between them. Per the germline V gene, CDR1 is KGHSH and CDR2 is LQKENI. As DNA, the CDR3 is TGTGCCAGCTCAAGATCCGGGACCCAACCCGTCTACGAGCAGTACTTC. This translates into CASSRSGTQPVYEQYF.

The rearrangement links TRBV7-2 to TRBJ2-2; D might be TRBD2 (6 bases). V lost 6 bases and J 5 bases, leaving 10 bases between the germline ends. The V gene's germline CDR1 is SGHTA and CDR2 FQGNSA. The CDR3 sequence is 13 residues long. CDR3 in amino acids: CASRKAGTGELFF. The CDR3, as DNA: TGTGCCAGCAGGAAAGCGGGTACCGGGGAGCTGTTTTTT.

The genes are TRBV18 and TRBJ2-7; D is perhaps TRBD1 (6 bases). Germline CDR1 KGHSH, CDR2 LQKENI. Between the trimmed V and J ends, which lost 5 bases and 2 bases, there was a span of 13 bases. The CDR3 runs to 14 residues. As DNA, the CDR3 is TGTGCCAGCTCAACCTCGGACAGTACCTACGAGCAGTACTTC. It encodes CASSTSDSTYEQYF.

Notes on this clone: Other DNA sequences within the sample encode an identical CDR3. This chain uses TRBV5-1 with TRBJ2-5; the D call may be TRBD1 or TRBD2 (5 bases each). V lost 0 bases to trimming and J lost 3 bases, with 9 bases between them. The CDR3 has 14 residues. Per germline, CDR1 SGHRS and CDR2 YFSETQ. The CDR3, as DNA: TGCGCCAGCAGCTTGGAGAGGGGTAAAGAGACCCAGTACTTC. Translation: CASSLERGKETQYF.

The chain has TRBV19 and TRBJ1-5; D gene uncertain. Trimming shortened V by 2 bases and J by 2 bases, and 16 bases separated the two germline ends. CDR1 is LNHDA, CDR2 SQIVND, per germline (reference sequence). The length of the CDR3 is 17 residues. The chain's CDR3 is CASSIISATGGNQPQHF. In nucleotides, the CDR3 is TGTGCCAGTAGTATAATAAGCGCAACTGGAGGCAATCAGCCCCAGCATTTT.

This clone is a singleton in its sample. CDR3 loop: CASSQDMSNGQPQHF. For the CDR3, the DNA is TGCGCCAGCAGCCAAGATATGAGCAACGGTCAGCCCCAGCATTTT. V and J are TRBV4-3 and TRBJ1-5, with D unclear. The V end was cut by 0 bases, the J end by 6 bases, with 12 bases between. CDR3 length equals 15 residues. CDR1 is LGHNA, CDR2 YSLEER, per germline.

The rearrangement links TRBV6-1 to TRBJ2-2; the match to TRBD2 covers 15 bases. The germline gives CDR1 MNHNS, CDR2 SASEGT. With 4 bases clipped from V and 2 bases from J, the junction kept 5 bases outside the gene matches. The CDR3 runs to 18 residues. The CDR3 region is CASSGGLAGGPNTGELFF. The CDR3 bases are TGTGCCAGCAGTGGCGGACTAGCGGGGGGGCCCAACACCGGGGAGCTGTTTTTT.

Written as DNA, the CDR3 is TGCGCCAGCAGCTGGGCCGAGAGGCGTTTCACAGATACGCAGTATTTT. It is translated as CASSWAERRFTDTQYF. This rearrangement joins TRBV5-1 to TRBJ2-3; the D is unclear. The CDR3 spans 16 residues. With 3 bases removed from V and 2 bases from J, the gap between germline ends came to 16 bases. Germline V CDR1 and CDR2: SGHRS, YFSETQ.

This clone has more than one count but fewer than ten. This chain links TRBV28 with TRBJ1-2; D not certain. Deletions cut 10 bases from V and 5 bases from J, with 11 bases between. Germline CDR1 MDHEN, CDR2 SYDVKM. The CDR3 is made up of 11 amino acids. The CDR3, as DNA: TGTGCCACCAGCGGAGGGTATGGCTACACCTTC. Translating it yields CATSGGYGYTF.